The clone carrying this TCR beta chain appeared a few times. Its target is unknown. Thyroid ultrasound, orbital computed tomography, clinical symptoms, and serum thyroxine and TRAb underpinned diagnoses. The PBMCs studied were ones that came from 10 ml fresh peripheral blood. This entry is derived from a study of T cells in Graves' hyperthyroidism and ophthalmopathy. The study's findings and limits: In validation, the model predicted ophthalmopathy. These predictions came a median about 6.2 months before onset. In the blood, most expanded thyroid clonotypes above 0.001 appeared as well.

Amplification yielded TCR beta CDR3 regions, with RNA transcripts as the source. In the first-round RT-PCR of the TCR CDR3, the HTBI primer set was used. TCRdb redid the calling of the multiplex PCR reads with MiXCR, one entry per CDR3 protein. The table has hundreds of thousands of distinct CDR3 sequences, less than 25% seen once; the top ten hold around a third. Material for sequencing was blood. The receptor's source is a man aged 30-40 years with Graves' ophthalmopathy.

For the CDR3, the DNA is TGTGCCAGTAGTTCTTTGGGGAAAAGTCATCAGCCCCAGCATTTT. This gives the protein CASSSLGKSHQPQHF. The chain has TRBV19 and TRBJ1-5; D call uncertain. This CDR3 spans 15 amino acids. CDR1 LNHDA and CDR2 SQIVND come from the germline V gene (reference sequence). Between the trimmed V and J ends, which lost 5 bases and 5 bases, there was a span of 16 bases.